This T cell receptor (beta chain) was identified in a study of OX40 agonist ivuxolimab in advanced cancers. Study context: Ivuxolimab doses were 0.01, 0.1, 0.3, 1.5, 3 or 10 mg/kg every 2 weeks.

V was cut by 2 bases and J by 5 bases, with 9 bases left in between. The germline CDR1 and CDR2 sequences are SGHNT and YENEEA. The CDR3 spans 13 residues. TCRdb keeps only in-frame clones here, not all; method: immunoSEQ multiplex PCR. This table has some 70,000 clones, approximately 89% appearing once. The sequencing used CD4+ or CD8+ T cells sorted from blood, collected in a trial of the OX40 agonist ivuxolimab. The rearrangement uses TRBV11-3 and TRBJ2-5; D unclear. The source is an adult with an advanced solid tumor such as melanoma, head and neck, liver or kidney cancer. This CDR3 is CASSLLSRETQYF. CDR3 DNA: TGTGCCAGCAGCTTATTGAGTCGGGAGACCCAGTACTTC.